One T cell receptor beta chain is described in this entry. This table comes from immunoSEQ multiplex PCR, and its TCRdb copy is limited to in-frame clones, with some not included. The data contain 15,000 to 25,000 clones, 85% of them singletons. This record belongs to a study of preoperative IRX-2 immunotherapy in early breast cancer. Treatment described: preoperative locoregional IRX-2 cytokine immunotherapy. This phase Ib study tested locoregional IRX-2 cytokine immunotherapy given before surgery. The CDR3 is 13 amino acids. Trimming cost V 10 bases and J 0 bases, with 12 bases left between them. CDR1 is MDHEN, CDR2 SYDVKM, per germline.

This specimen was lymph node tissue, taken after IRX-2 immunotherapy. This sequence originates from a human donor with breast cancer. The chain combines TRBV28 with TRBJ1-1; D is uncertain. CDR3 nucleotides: TGTGCCACCTTTAGAAAGGTGAACACTGAAGCTTTCTTT. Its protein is CATFRKVNTEAFF.